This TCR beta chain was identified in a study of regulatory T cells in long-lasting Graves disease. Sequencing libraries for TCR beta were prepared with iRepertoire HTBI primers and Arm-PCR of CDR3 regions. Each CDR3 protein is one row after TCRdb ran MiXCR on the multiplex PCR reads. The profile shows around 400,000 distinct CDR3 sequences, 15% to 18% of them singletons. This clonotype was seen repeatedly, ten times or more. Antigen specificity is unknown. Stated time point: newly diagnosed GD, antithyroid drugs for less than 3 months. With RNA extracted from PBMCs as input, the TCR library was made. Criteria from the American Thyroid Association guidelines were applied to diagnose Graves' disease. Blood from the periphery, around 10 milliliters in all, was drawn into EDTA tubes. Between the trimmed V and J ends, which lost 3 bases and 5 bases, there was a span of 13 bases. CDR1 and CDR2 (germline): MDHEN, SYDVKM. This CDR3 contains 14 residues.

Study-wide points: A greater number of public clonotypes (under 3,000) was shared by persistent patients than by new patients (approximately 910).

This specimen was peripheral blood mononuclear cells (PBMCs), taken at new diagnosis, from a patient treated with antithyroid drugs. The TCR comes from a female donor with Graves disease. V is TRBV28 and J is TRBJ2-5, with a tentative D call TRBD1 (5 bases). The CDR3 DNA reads TGTGCCAGCAGTTTCGGCAGTGGGGCGGAGACCCAGTACTTC. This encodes CASSFGSGAETQYF.